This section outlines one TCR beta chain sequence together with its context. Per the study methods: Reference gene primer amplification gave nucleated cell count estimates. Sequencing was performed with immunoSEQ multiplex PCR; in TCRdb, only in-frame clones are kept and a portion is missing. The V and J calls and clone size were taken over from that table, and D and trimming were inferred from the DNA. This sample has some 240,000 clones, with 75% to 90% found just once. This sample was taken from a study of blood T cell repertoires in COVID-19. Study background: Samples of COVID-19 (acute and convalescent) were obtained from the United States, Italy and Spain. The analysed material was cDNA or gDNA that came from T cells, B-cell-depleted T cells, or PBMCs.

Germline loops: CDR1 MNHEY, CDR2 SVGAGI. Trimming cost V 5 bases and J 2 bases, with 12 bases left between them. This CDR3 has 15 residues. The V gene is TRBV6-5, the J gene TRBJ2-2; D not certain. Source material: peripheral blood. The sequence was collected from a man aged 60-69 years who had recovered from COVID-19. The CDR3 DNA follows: TGTGCCAGCAGTACCGGGTTCCTAAACACCGGGGAGCTGTTTTTT. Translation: CASSTGFLNTGELFF.